This is a list of T cell receptor beta chains from one sample in a study of T cells in localized non-small cell lung cancer. Sequencing was performed with immunoSEQ multiplex PCR; in TCRdb, only in-frame clones are kept and a portion is missing. Of about 4,000 clones in the sample, about 30% were seen once. This specimen consisted of lung tumor tissue, obtained before any cancer treatment. All receptors derive from a man between 35 and 75 years old with stage II lung adenocarcinoma. Both conserved end residues are part of each CDR3. The order of the fields is clone size, V gene, D gene, J gene, CDR3 DNA, CDR3 protein. A D gene is named only where the DNA matches it firmly. Size tells how often a clone was seen (once, few, many) or the class of an expanded clone, and some rows leave it out.

>.|TRBV19|.|TRBJ1-5
TGTGCCAGTAGTATAACCGGCCAGCCCCAGCATTTT
CASSITGQPQHF
>many|TRBV9|.|TRBJ2-6
TGTGCCAGCAGCGCCCTAATTGGGGCCAACGTCCTGACTTTC
CASSALIGANVLTF
>.|TRBV6-8|.|TRBJ2-2
TGTGCCATCATGAGAGGGGCGAACACCGGGGAGCTGTTTTTT
CAIMRGANTGELFF
>.|TRBV6-8|.|TRBJ1-6
TGTGCCAGCAGTTACAACTCCGGGGCAGTTTCAATTAATTCACCCCTCCACTTT
CASSYNSGAVSINSPLHF
>few|TRBV9|.|TRBJ1-2
TGTGCCAGCAGTGAGGTGGGTGCCTATGGCTACACCTTC
CASSEVGAYGYTF
>large|TRBV19|.|TRBJ2-3
TGTGCCAGTAAAAACATCGACATTAATACGCAGTATTTT
CASKNIDINTQYF
>.|TRBV30|TRBD2|TRBJ2-5
TGTGCCTGGACTAGCGGGGAGACCCAGTACTTC
CAWTSGETQYF
>once|TRBV25-1|.|TRBJ2-6
TGTGCCAGCAGTTCGGACATAACTGGACAAAGTCGGGCCAACGTCCTGACTTTC
CASSSDITGQSRANVLTF
>few|TRBV7-2|.|TRBJ1-1
TGTGCCAGCAGCTTCGCCAGGGAAAGTGAAGCTTTCTTT
CASSFARESEAFF
>few|TRBV10-2|.|TRBJ2-1
TGCGCCAGCAGTGATAGGGGTTTCGGGGACAATGAGCAGTTCTTC
CASSDRGFGDNEQFF
>medium-sized|TRBV11-3|.|TRBJ1-4
TGTGCCAGCAGCCCCCCCCGTCGGCAGGATGGACTGTTTTTT
CASSPPRRQDGLFF
>.|TRBV19|TRBD1|TRBJ2-7
TGTGCCAGTAGTGTAGGACAGGCCAGCTCCTACGAGCAGTACTTC
CASSVGQASSYEQYF
>.|TRBV10-2|TRBD2|TRBJ2-1
TGCGCCAGCAGTGAGGTTAGCGGGGGGGCCGAGTTCTTC
CASSEVSGGAEFF
>.|TRBV9|.|TRBJ1-6
TGTGCCAGCAGCTCAGGAGACTTGTCCTTTTGGTCACCCCTCCACTTT
CASSSGDLSFWSPLHF
>.|TRBV19|.|TRBJ1-1
TGTGCCAGTAGTATTTTCGGGGGGACTGAAGCTTTCTTT
CASSIFGGTEAFF
>.|TRBV5-1|.|TRBJ2-3
TGCGCCAGCAGCCTGGAGCCTAGCGAAGATACGCAGTATTTT
CASSLEPSEDTQYF
>few|TRBV6-8|TRBD1|TRBJ2-6
TGTGCCAGCAGTTTCAGACAGGGTCAGGCCAACGTCCTGACTTTC
CASSFRQGQANVLTF
>.|TRBV10-2|.|TRBJ2-5
TGCGCCAGCAGTGATCCGGGGCAAGAGACCCAGTACTTC
CASSDPGQETQYF
>.|TRBV10-2|.|TRBJ1-2
TGCGCCAGGGATTCGTCGTGGAGAGGTGGCTACACCTTC
CARDSSWRGGYTF
>.|TRBV30|.|TRBJ1-3
TGTGCCTGGAGTGTACAGGGAAGGACTGGAAACACCATATATTTT
CAWSVQGRTGNTIYF
>once|TRBV25-1|.|TRBJ1-1
TGTGCCAGCAGTGTAAGAGGGACTGAAGCTTTCTTT
CASSVRGTEAFF
>few|TRBV6-8|.|TRBJ2-2
TGTGCCAGCAGCTCAGGGGGGGGCTCGGACACCGGGGAGCTGTTTTTT
CASSSGGGSDTGELFF
>.|TRBV14|TRBD2|TRBJ2-5
TGTGCCAGCAGCCAAGTAGGGCTAGCGGGAGAGACCCAGTACTTC
CASSQVGLAGETQYF
>large|TRBV15|.|TRBJ1-4
TGTGCCACCAGCAGAGATGCCGGGGGTGAGGAAAAACTGTTTTTT
CATSRDAGGEEKLFF
>few|TRBV28|.|TRBJ1-3
TGTGCCAGCAGGTGGGGATTCTCTGGAAACACCATATATTTT
CASRWGFSGNTIYF
>.|TRBV5-1|.|TRBJ1-2
TGCGCCAGCACGTTAATCTCTTCAGGGGACTATGGCTACACCTTC
CASTLISSGDYGYTF
>.|TRBV28|TRBD2|TRBJ2-1
TGTGCCAGCAGAGCGGGGGGGCTCTACAATGAGCAGTTCTTC
CASRAGGLYNEQFF
>large|TRBV6-8|.|TRBJ1-6
TGTGCCAGCAGTGGGGCGGCGGTGGAGGATTCACCCCTCCACTTT
CASSGAAVEDSPLHF
>.|TRBV19|.|TRBJ1-5
TGTGCCAGTACCGCCCCGGTGGGCCGCCAGCCCCAGCATTTT
CASTAPVGRQPQHF
>.|TRBV10-3|.|TRBJ2-1
TGTGCCATCAGTGAGAGACCCGAGGTGGGTGAGCAGTTCTTC
CAISERPEVGEQFF
>few|TRBV18|.|TRBJ1-1
TGTGCCAGCTCTCCCGGGGGGGGATACACTGAAGCTTTCTTT
CASSPGGGYTEAFF
>.|TRBV6-8|TRBD1|TRBJ1-1
TGTGCCAGCAGGGGGCGACAGGGGGAGAGAGAAGCTTTCTTT
CASRGRQGEREAFF
>.|TRBV5-1|.|TRBJ2-7
TGCGCCAGCAGCTTGGAACCGGGGCCTTATGAGCAGTACTTC
CASSLEPGPYEQYF
>few|TRBV13|.|TRBJ2-1
TGTGCCAGCAGCTTAGGAGGGGGGAATCCCTACAATGAGCAGTTCTTC
CASSLGGGNPYNEQFF
>few|TRBV27|TRBD2|TRBJ2-1
TGTGCCAGCAGTTTAGTAATACCGGGACTAGCGGGGTTGAGCTCCTACAATGAGCAGTTCTTC
CASSLVIPGLAGLSSYNEQFF
>few|TRBV19|.|TRBJ1-1
TGTGCCAGTAATCGCAGACAGAACACTGAAGCTTTCTTT
CASNRRQNTEAFF
>.|TRBV19|.|TRBJ2-6
TGTGCCAGTAGTCCACGTCGGGGCTCTGGGGCCAACGTCCTGACTTTC
CASSPRRGSGANVLTF
>once|TRBV25-1|.|TRBJ2-5
TGTGCCAGCAGTGAATATGGCCAAGAGACCCAGTACTTC
CASSEYGQETQYF
>.|TRBV19|.|TRBJ1-6
TGTGCCAGTAGTATCGGCGCGGACCCGAGGAATTCACCCCTCCACTTT
CASSIGADPRNSPLHF
>.|TRBV10-3|TRBD1|TRBJ2-5
TGTGCCATCAGTGAGCCGGGACAGGGTGGGGAGACCCAGTACTTC
CAISEPGQGGETQYF